The T cell receptor (beta chain) under discussion was sequenced for a study of blood T cell repertoires in COVID-19. The wider study: Samples representing acute and convalescent COVID-19 were sourced from the United States, Italy and Spain.

CDR1 and CDR2 from the germline V gene are SGDLS and YYNGEE. CDR3 length: 14 amino acids. V trimming: 4 bases; J trimming: 0 bases; junction bases outside the gene matches: 4. Per the authors' pipeline: Estimation of nucleated cell counts relied on the amplification of reference gene primers. TCRdb's copy holds only in-frame clones and misses some; the assay was immunoSEQ multiplex PCR. V and J calls and clone size come straight from that table; D and trimming were deduced from the DNA. The table lists more than 150,000 clones, just under 90% of them singletons. The sequenced material came from peripheral blood. The chain employs TRBV9 and TRBJ2-7; 7 nucleotides align to TRBD2. The receptor's source is a woman between 65 and 79 years old with COVID-19, enrolled during active disease. CDR3 in amino acids: CASSPRTSSYEQYF. DNA of the CDR3: TGTGCCAGCAGCCCCAGGACTAGCTCCTACGAGCAGTACTTC.